Reported below is one TCR beta chain. Its antigen is currently not known. No base qualities exist here, and no much larger clone lies one base off it. TCR beta CDR3 regions were sequenced from DNA using the immunoSEQ hsTCRbeta Kit. The authors' analysis ran thus. The ImmunoSEQ Analyzer was used to analyse the TCR sequencing data. T cell clonality was defined as 1 minus Pielou's evenness computed on productive rearrangements. T cell diversity was measured with the inverse Simpson index on productive templates. T cell density was defined as TCR beta template counts normalized to usable DNA, with usable DNA estimated by amplification and sequencing of housekeeping genes. Two-sided Kruskal-Wallis tests were used to compare TCR metrics across histologic stages. The table comes from immuneACCESS by way of TCRdb, which keeps in-frame sequences with V and J called. Part of the clones is missing from these tables; in studies checked, under half for an unresolved V gene and the rest for unknown reasons. V and J calls and clone size are those listed in that table; D and trimming were worked out from the DNA. A total of 5,500 to 8,000 clones appear in this sample, 77% of them only once. The top ten constitute 6.5% of the sample.

The data are from a study of immune evolution from preneoplasia to lung adenocarcinoma (dated by TCRdb to about 2021). General notes on the study: HLA loss of heterozygosity was observed in approximately 7%, 15% and 30% of AIS, MIA and ADC lesions, respectively, and was not observed in any AAH lesions. The study profiled immune contexture across lung adenocarcinoma precursors and invasive adenocarcinoma using immune gene expression, TCR sequencing and multiplex immunofluorescence. Resected precursor lesions (AAH, AIS, MIA) and invasive adenocarcinomas were each compared against paired morphologically normal lung tissue. Sample size was determined by specimen availability and not by a prior power calculation. The immune data were integrated with whole exome sequencing and methylation data from the same cohort of nodules. The overall cohort comprised roughly 52 patients with pulmonary nodules who underwent surgical resection. TCR sequencing data were obtained from more than 45 patients. According to the study, about a hundred samples went through TCR sequencing. POLYSOLVER was used to infer class I HLA alleles from exome data, and LOHHLA was used to detect allele-specific HLA loss. What the authors observed across the whole study: Because all patients were from Japan and China, applicability to Western populations was uncertain. The findings reflected association rather than direct causation, and larger cohorts with long-term follow-up and longitudinal biopsies were considered necessary. Normal lung showed the highest clonality, whereas later-stage lesions appeared to have higher T cell density and diversity but lower clonality. Normal lung had the highest top T cell clone frequencies, and these frequencies appeared to fall progressively from AAH through AIS, MIA and invasive adenocarcinoma. T cell clonality was highest in KRAS-mutant nodules compared with EGFR-mutant or double wild-type lesions.

Patients underwent resection in Japan or China between about 2013 and 2018. Two lung cancer pathologists independently reviewed H&E slides to confirm the histologic diagnosis of every case. Premalignant or tumor cells were enriched for nucleic acid extraction by macro-dissection performed after pathologic assessment. FFPE tissue was used for DNA isolation with the AllPrep DNA/RNA FFPE Kit. The V end loses 6 bases and the J end loses 4 bases, and a stretch of 25 bases separates them. The CDR1 and CDR2 encoded by the germline V gene are MGHDK and SYGVNS. There are 18 amino acids in the CDR3, from cysteine to phenylalanine inclusive. CDR3 DNA only is kept here, 54 bases in frame from base 1.

This sequence was found in a person aged 60 to 85 with lung adenocarcinoma. The chain is encoded by TRBV25-1 joined to TRBJ2-1; the D gene is possibly TRBD1, with 6 bases matching. The sequenced material came from FFPE lung adenocarcinoma in situ tissue. The label giving this sample's cell subset or site can be read as: preinvasive adenocarcinoma in situ (AIS). The CDR3 in this case is CASSSVIEGQATYNEQFF. The nucleotide sequence reads TGTGCCAGCAGCTCAGTGATAGAGGGACAAGCCACGTACAATGAGCAGTTCTTC.